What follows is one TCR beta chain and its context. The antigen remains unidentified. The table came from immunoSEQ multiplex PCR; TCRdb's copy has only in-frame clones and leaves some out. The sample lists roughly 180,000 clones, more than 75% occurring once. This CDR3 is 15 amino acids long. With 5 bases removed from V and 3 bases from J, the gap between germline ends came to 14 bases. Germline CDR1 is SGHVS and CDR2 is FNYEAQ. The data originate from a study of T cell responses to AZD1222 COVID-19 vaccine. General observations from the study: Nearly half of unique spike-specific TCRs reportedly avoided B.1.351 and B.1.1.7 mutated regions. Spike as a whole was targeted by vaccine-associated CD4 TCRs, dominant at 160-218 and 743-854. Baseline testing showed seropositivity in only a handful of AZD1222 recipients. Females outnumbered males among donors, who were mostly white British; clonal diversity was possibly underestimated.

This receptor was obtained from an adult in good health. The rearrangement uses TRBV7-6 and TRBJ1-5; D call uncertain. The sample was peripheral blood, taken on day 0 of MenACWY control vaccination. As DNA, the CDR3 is TGTGCCAGCAGCCAGACCGACGGTGTCAATCAGCCCCAGCATTTT. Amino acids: CASSQTDGVNQPQHF.